These T cell receptor beta chains were read from a single sample in a study of T cells in Graves' hyperthyroidism and ophthalmopathy. TCRdb used MiXCR to reprocess the multiplex PCR reads, holding one entry per CDR3 protein. The table records about 500,000 distinct CDR3 sequences, around 43% of them present only once. Source material: peripheral blood or thyroid tissue (not recorded which). The receptors come from an adult woman with Graves' disease, either hyperthyroidism or ophthalmopathy (not recorded which). The CDR3 runs from the conserved cysteine through the conserved F or W. Clone size is stated in some rows and not others, as once, few, many or a class when expanded.

.	TRBV2	TRBJ1-5	CASSAGQENQPQHF
.	TRBV7-6	TRBJ1-5	CASSSRDGQPQHF
.	TRBV11-2	TRBJ1-4	CASQGQGSSEKLFF
few	TRBV24-1	TRBJ2-3	CATSDPLRDTQYF
many	TRBV12-3/TRBV12-4	TRBJ2-7	CASSLYGTGYEQYF
many	TRBV27	TRBJ1-6	CASSSFIDSPLHF
many	TRBV5-5	TRBJ2-2	CASSRQGGTGELFF
.	TRBV10-2	TRBJ1-1	CASKTDRSPMNTEAFF
.	TRBV2	TRBJ2-5	CASSLLVGVGNQPQYF
many	TRBV5-1	TRBJ2-5	CASSLGKETQYF
.	TRBV9	TRBJ2-6	CASSVKGVEGVPNFLSGANVLTF
many	TRBV7-9	TRBJ1-4	CASRQERGGKLFF
.	TRBV24-1	TRBJ2-5	CATSDPGTSGSPLGETQYF
.	TRBV24-1	TRBJ2-6	CATSVGGANVLTF
.	TRBV9	TRBJ1-1	CASSAGRDTKGTEAFF
.	TRBV4-3	TRBJ2-7	CASSQDEGLAYEQYF
many	TRBV5-1	TRBJ1-1	CASSLEPGGLEAFF
many	TRBV29-1	TRBJ2-7	CSVVSGTLYEQYF
.	TRBV10-3	TRBJ2-5	CAISERGTQTQYF
once	TRBV6-5	TRBJ1-2	CASSYNGLGYTF
.	TRBV2	TRBJ2-5	CASGTSGNQETQYF
few	TRBV6-5	TRBJ2-5	CASSYSSVAGAQQYF
many	TRBV12-3/TRBV12-4	TRBJ1-1	CASSRSPGAPAEAFF
few	TRBV24-1	TRBJ2-7	CATSDPGVSYEQYF
.	TRBV7-9	TRBJ2-5	CASTPTGTQAAQYF
.	TRBV3-1	TRBJ1-1	CASSQMTGNTEAFF
.	TRBV20-1	TRBJ2-7	CSGTGTRDYEQYF
.	TRBV2	TRBJ2-5	CAAGGGETQYF
.	TRBV4-2	TRBJ2-5	CASSQDTGRAETQYF
.	TRBV7-9	TRBJ2-7	CASSNLDRGFSYEQYF
.	TRBV13	TRBJ1-1	CASRGQGHMNTEAFF
few	TRBV30	TRBJ1-3	CALGAPNTIYF
many	TRBV29-1	TRBJ1-2	CSVARFNYGYTF
.	TRBV20-1	TRBJ2-7	CSAGATYEQYF
.	TRBV19	TRBJ1-2	CATLSYGYTF
.	TRBV6-1	TRBJ1-2	CASSEARRVNYGYTF
many	TRBV19	TRBJ1-5	CASSIDRLEFSNQPQHF
few	TRBV6-6	TRBJ2-2	CASSYPGRAGTGELFF
.	TRBV5-1	TRBJ1-1	CASSPEWGLDTEAFF
.	TRBV7-2	TRBJ2-7	CASSLATGGGWKYF
few	TRBV7-9	TRBJ1-2	CASSPDEGGYTF
.	TRBV7-6	TRBJ1-3	CASSLDPSSGNTIYF
.	TRBV7-2	TRBJ2-5	CASSLGLKETQYF
many	TRBV4-1	TRBJ1-5	CASSQVPWGFRNQPQHF
few	TRBV7-2	TRBJ1-1	CASSVRGIETEAFF
few	TRBV15	TRBJ1-1	CATSRDVGTEAFF
once	TRBV12-3/TRBV12-4	TRBJ2-7	CASSSQEKQSYEQYF
many	TRBV5-1	TRBJ1-2	CASSLENYGYTF
.	TRBV7-2	TRBJ1-1	CASGPGQTDTEAFF
.	TRBV7-9	TRBJ2-7	CASSQSGTYEQYF
few	TRBV15	TRBJ2-5	CATSRGTSVIQETQYF
many	TRBV7-6	TRBJ2-7	CASSPRGYEQYF
.	TRBV10-2	TRBJ2-7	CASSGSGAYEQYF